This T cell receptor beta chain derives from a study of shared clonotypes between healthy human individuals. The V gene's germline CDR1 is PRHDT and CDR2 FYEKMQ (reference sequence). V shed 4 bases, J shed 10 bases, and the junction held 6 bases outside the gene matches. The CDR3 loop spans 15 amino acids. Clones were sequenced by immunoSEQ multiplex PCR, and TCRdb holds only the in-frame ones, with some missing. The table has nearly 750,000 clones, about two thirds seen once; the top ten hold more than 1.5%. The sample was memory CD4+ T cells sorted from blood. The sample's subset: CD45RA-negative fraction. The clonotype was recovered from a woman aged 25 to 39 in good health. This chain connects TRBV13 to TRBJ2-1; TRBD2 agrees at 14 bases. The CDR3: CASSWTSGGLLEQFF. CDR3 nucleotides: TGTGCCAGCAGCTGGACTAGCGGGGGGCTATTGGAGCAGTTCTTC.